This is a list of T cell receptor beta chains from one sample in a study of blood T cells in healthy people across ages. TCRdb itself ran the 5' RACE reads through MiXCR, one entry per CDR3 protein. The table has roughly 550,000 distinct CDR3 sequences, less than 25% seen once. The same specimen was also included in a second study, on T cells of mothers and their children.

Sequenced input: blood. The origin of the receptors is a boy aged 5-17 years in good health. The CDR3 runs from the conserved cysteine through the conserved F or W. D genes are given only for firm matches. Expanded clones get a size class; other rows say once, few or many, or leave the size out.

>TRBV18|TRBD1|-|TRBJ1-5
CASSTGQNSNQPQHF
TGTGCCAGCTCAACGGGACAGAATAGCAATCAGCCCCAGCATTTT
>TRBV20-1|TRBD1|few|TRBJ2-5
CSAPGQKETQYF
TGCAGTGCCCCGGGACAGAAAGAGACCCAGTACTTC
>TRBV4-3|-|few|TRBJ2-1
CASSYTGTANNEQFF
TGCGCCAGCAGCTATACCGGGACGGCTAACAATGAGCAGTTCTTC
>TRBV7-2|-|few|TRBJ2-5
CASSLNRVETQYF
TGTGCCAGCAGCTTAAACAGGGTAGAGACCCAGTACTTC
>TRBV20-1|-|-|TRBJ1-1
CSARVGLGRAQLEAFF
TGCAGTGCTAGAGTCGGACTGGGCAGGGCTCAACTTGAAGCTTTCTTT
>TRBV6-6|-|few|TRBJ2-3
CASSYSGNGTDTQYF
TGTGCCAGCAGTTACTCGGGAAATGGCACAGATACGCAGTATTTT
>TRBV5-1|-|few|TRBJ2-1
CASSLGGEYNEQFF
TGCGCCAGCAGCTTGGGGGGGGAATACAATGAGCAGTTCTTC
>TRBV29-1|-|-|TRBJ1-5
CSVSQAQDQPQHF
TGCAGTGTTAGCCAAGCTCAGGACCAGCCCCAGCATTTT
>TRBV9|TRBD2|-|TRBJ2-5
CASSDGTRFGTQYF
TGTGCCAGCAGCGATGGGACTAGATTTGGGACCCAGTACTTC
>TRBV9|-|-|TRBJ1-4
CASSPLPGAGEKLFF
TGTGCCAGCAGCCCCCTACCAGGGGCGGGCGAAAAACTGTTTTTT
>TRBV7-6|-|-|TRBJ1-2
CASSLYRSDYGYTF
TGTGCCAGCAGCTTATACCGGTCAGACTATGGCTACACCTTC
>TRBV4-2|-|many|TRBJ2-7
CASGPIGSTYEQYF
TGTGCCAGCGGTCCGATCGGGAGCACCTACGAGCAGTACTTC
>TRBV7-9|-|few|TRBJ2-5
CASSLLDGEETQYF
TGTGCCAGCAGCTTACTGGACGGGGAAGAGACCCAGTACTTC
>TRBV3-1|TRBD1|-|TRBJ2-3
CASSPLQGNTQYF
TGTGCCAGCAGCCCGCTACAGGGGAATACGCAGTATTTT
>TRBV27|TRBD2|few|TRBJ2-1
CASSLVGVAGRNYNEQFF
TGTGCCAGCAGTTTAGTCGGGGTAGCGGGTCGGAACTACAATGAGCAGTTCTTC
>TRBV27|-|-|TRBJ1-4
CASSQGRRKTNEKLFF
TGTGCCAGCAGCCAGGGCAGGAGAAAAACTAATGAAAAACTGTTTTTT
>TRBV7-2|-|-|TRBJ2-1
CASSFETAYNEQFF
TGTGCCAGCAGCTTCGAGACAGCCTACAATGAGCAGTTCTTC
>TRBV7-9|-|-|TRBJ2-7
CASSLMGGSIVEQYF
TGTGCCAGCAGCTTAATGGGGGGAAGTATCGTCGAGCAGTACTTC
>TRBV12-5|-|few|TRBJ1-1
CASGFKGDTEAFF
TGTGCTAGTGGTTTTAAGGGGGACACTGAAGCTTTCTTT
>TRBV7-2|-|many|TRBJ2-3
CASSPPRTFTDTQYF
TGTGCCAGCAGCCCCCCCCGGACATTCACAGATACGCAGTATTTT
>TRBV14|-|few|TRBJ2-7
CASSQSLEQYF
TGTGCCAGCAGCCAGAGTCTCGAGCAGTACTTC
>TRBV20-1|-|few|TRBJ2-1
CSARRQAVDEQFF
TGCAGTGCTAGAAGGCAGGCGGTGGATGAGCAGTTCTTC
>TRBV6-2/TRBV6-3|-|-|TRBJ2-1
CASSCSPGRSSYNEQFF
TGTGCCAGCAGTTGCTCTCCGGGGCGGAGCTCCTACAATGAGCAGTTCTTC
>TRBV12-3/TRBV12-4|TRBD1|few|TRBJ1-2
CASSLTGTGETNWGGYTF
TGTGCCAGCAGCCTAACTGGGACAGGGGAAACAAATTGGGGTGGCTACACCTTC
>TRBV28|-|-|TRBJ1-5
CASSLSLAAARPQHF
TGTGCCAGCAGTTTAAGCTTGGCAGCCGCTAGGCCCCAGCATTTT
>TRBV7-2|TRBD2|-|TRBJ2-4
CASSWGTSRFLVKNIQYF
TGTGCCAGCAGCTGGGGGACTAGTCGATTCCTCGTCAAAAACATTCAGTACTTC
>TRBV12-3/TRBV12-4|TRBD2|-|TRBJ2-1
CASSGLAPNEQFF
TGTGCCAGCAGCGGACTAGCGCCAAATGAGCAGTTCTTC
>TRBV12-3/TRBV12-4|-|few|TRBJ1-1
CASSARWRSNTEAFF
TGTGCCAGCAGTGCCCGTTGGCGGTCGAACACTGAAGCTTTCTTT
>TRBV6-1|TRBD2|many|TRBJ2-5
CASSQGLAGGGETQYF
TGTGCCAGCAGTCAAGGACTAGCGGGAGGGGGAGAGACCCAGTACTTC
>TRBV5-1|-|-|TRBJ2-3
CASSFTSLDADTQYF
TGCGCCAGCAGCTTCACTAGCCTTGACGCAGATACGCAGTATTTT
>TRBV5-1|-|-|TRBJ2-5
CASSLVGAREETQYF
TGCGCCAGCAGCTTGGTGGGGGCAAGAGAAGAGACCCAGTACTTC
>TRBV29-1|TRBD2|many|TRBJ2-3
CSTRTSGRASADTQYF
TGCAGCACACGGACTAGCGGGAGGGCCTCGGCAGATACGCAGTATTTT
>TRBV7-9|TRBD1|-|TRBJ2-7
CASSLVMAGGGYEQYF
TGTGCCAGCAGCTTAGTTATGGCAGGGGGTGGATACGAGCAGTACTTC
>TRBV15|-|-|TRBJ1-1
CATSRDRGVNTEAFF
TGTGCCACCAGCAGAGATCGGGGAGTGAACACTGAAGCTTTCTTT
>TRBV12-3/TRBV12-4|-|-|TRBJ2-7
CASSLTPHPYIYDQYF
TGTGCCAGCAGTCTCACGCCACACCCATATATCTACGATCAGTACTTC
>TRBV29-1|-|few|TRBJ2-5
CSVVAPDGGAQYF
TGCAGCGTTGTGGCACCTGATGGAGGAGCCCAGTACTTC
>TRBV5-1|TRBD1|-|TRBJ2-5
CASSTAQGLWETQYF
TGCGCCAGCAGCACGGCACAGGGGCTCTGGGAGACCCAGTACTTC
>TRBV5-5|-|few|TRBJ1-5
CASSEGRWGQPQHF
TGTGCCAGCAGCGAGGGGAGGTGGGGCCAGCCCCAGCATTTT
>TRBV7-9|-|-|TRBJ2-7
CASTPLRAEQYF
TGTGCCAGCACCCCTCTCCGGGCCGAGCAGTACTTC
>TRBV4-3|TRBD1|-|TRBJ2-7
CASSRGRRYEQYF
TGCGCCAGCTCCAGGGGGCGCAGATACGAGCAGTACTTC
>TRBV5-8|TRBD1|few|TRBJ2-1
CASSWDRGGNEQFF
TGTGCCAGCAGCTGGGACAGGGGCGGGAATGAGCAGTTCTTC
>TRBV27|TRBD1|few|TRBJ1-2
CASGWDRVNYGYTF
TGTGCCAGCGGCTGGGACAGGGTAAACTATGGCTACACCTTC
>TRBV4-3|-|few|TRBJ1-6
CASSQDWGQLNSPLHF
TGCGCCAGCAGCCAAGATTGGGGACAACTTAATTCACCCCTCCACTTT
>TRBV5-1|-|-|TRBJ2-5
CASSPPRVEETQYF
TGCGCCAGCAGCCCCCCCAGGGTGGAAGAGACCCAGTACTTC
>TRBV7-2|-|few|TRBJ2-4
CASSLGGVAKNIQYF
TGTGCCAGCAGCTTGGGCGGGGTAGCCAAAAACATTCAGTACTTC